A selection of T cell receptor beta chains follows, all from one sample in a study of CD8+ T cells in alopecia areata. Libraries were prepared by immunoSEQ multiplex PCR; TCRdb keeps only in-frame clonotypes and omits some of them. The sample records 150,000 to 200,000 clones, roughly 46% being singletons. The sequencing used CD8+ T cells sorted from blood, collected around week 54, from a patient treated with tofacitinib. The origin of the receptors is a human donor with alopecia areata. Both conserved end residues are part of each CDR3. A D gene is named only where the DNA matches it firmly. Expanded clones get a size class; other rows say once, few or many, or leave the size out.

V	J	D	size	DNA	CDR3
TRBV29-1	TRBJ2-3	NA	few	TGCAGCGTTGGTGACGGATTCCTGGGGGATACGCAGTATTTT	CSVGDGFLGDTQYF
TRBV7-8	TRBJ2-7	TRBD1	large	TGTGCCAGCAGCTTTGGGACAGGCTACGAGCAGTACTTC	CASSFGTGYEQYF
TRBV4-1	TRBJ2-3	NA	few	TGCGCCAGCAGCCATGGGGGGACATTACTCACAGATACGCAGTATTTT	CASSHGGTLLTDTQYF
TRBV2	TRBJ1-2	NA	NA	TGTGCCAGCAGTGTACTTAGTGGGGCCTATGGCTACACCTTC	CASSVLSGAYGYTF
TRBV10-3	TRBJ2-3	NA	NA	TGTGCCATCAGTGGTAGGATAGACACAGATACGCAGTATTTT	CAISGRIDTDTQYF
TRBV2	TRBJ2-4	NA	NA	TGTGCCAGCAGTGCAGTAAACATTCAGTACTTC	CASSAVNIQYF
TRBV5-1	TRBJ2-3	NA	NA	TGCGCCAGCAGCTTGAGCACAGATACGCAGTATTTT	CASSLSTDTQYF
TRBV29-1	TRBJ2-5	NA	few	TGCAGCGTGGGGAGGGAGACCCAGTACTTC	CSVGRETQYF
TRBV15	TRBJ1-5	NA	few	TGTGCCACCAGCAGAGAGGGCCAGGGCGGCAATCAGCCCCAGCATTTT	CATSREGQGGNQPQHF
TRBV5-1	TRBJ1-2	NA	NA	TGCGCCAGCAGCGGTACGCCGCGGGGGGATGGCTACACCTTC	CASSGTPRGDGYTF
TRBV2	TRBJ1-1	NA	NA	TGTGCCAGCAGTGCGGACACTGAAGCTTTCTTT	CASSADTEAFF
TRBV5-6	TRBJ1-5	NA	NA	TGTGCCAGCAGCTTGTCTGGACAGCCCCAGCATTTT	CASSLSGQPQHF
TRBV5-6	TRBJ2-2	NA	few	TGTGCCAGCAGCGGCGGGTATGCCACCGGGGAGCTGTTTTTT	CASSGGYATGELFF
TRBV18	TRBJ1-6	NA	NA	TGTGCCAGCTCACCACGGGACGGCAGCTCCTATAATTCACCCCTCCACTTT	CASSPRDGSSYNSPLHF